A selection of T cell receptor beta chains follows, all from one sample in a study of regulatory T cells in long-lasting Graves disease. TCRdb re-called the multiplex PCR reads with MiXCR, one entry per CDR3 protein. The table includes over 350,000 distinct CDR3 sequences, roughly 20% detected once. Sequenced material: peripheral blood mononuclear cells (PBMCs), taken when the disease was refractory, from a patient treated with antithyroid drugs. Receptor source: a female donor with Graves disease. Each CDR3 is given with its conserved first and last residue. A D gene is named only where the DNA matches it firmly. Clone size is shown for a subset of rows, as once, few, many or a class of expanded clone.

>TRBV5-1|TRBJ1-1|few|NA
CASSLAFRGSQTEAFF
TGCGCCAGCAGCTTGGCGTTTAGGGGCAGCCAGACTGAAGCTTTCTTT
>TRBV5-1|TRBJ2-2|few|NA
CASSPSTIGELFF
TGCGCCAGCAGCCCTTCAACCATCGGGGAGCTGTTTTTT
>TRBV3-1|TRBJ2-7|NA|TRBD1
CASSPWTGGDDEQYF
TGTGCCAGCAGCCCTTGGACAGGGGGCGACGACGAGCAGTACTTC
>TRBV7-9|TRBJ2-4|NA|TRBD1
CASSSLTGGSENIQYF
TGTGCCAGCAGCTCATTGACAGGGGGCTCGGAAAACATTCAGTACTTC
>TRBV5-8|TRBJ2-5|many|TRBD1
CASTPGGWETQYF
TGTGCCAGCACCCCAGGGGGCTGGGAGACCCAGTACTTC
>TRBV12-3/TRBV12-4|TRBJ2-7|many|NA
CASSFGVREQYF
TGTGCCAGCAGTTTCGGGGTGAGAGAGCAGTACTTC
>TRBV18|TRBJ2-7|few|TRBD1
CASSRPGQGTHEQYF
TGTGCCAGCTCACGGCCGGGACAGGGGACCCACGAGCAGTACTTC
>TRBV6-1|TRBJ1-6|few|NA
CASRGGGGNSPLHF
TGTGCCAGCAGGGGGGGGGGCGGTAATTCACCCCTCCACTTT
>TRBV28|TRBJ2-5|many|TRBD1
CATKPTGNTQETQYF
TGTGCCACAAAACCGACAGGGAATACGCAAGAGACCCAGTACTTC
>TRBV14|TRBJ2-7|NA|NA
CASSRTPYEQYF
TGTGCCAGCAGTCGGACACCTTACGAGCAGTACTTC
>TRBV7-2|TRBJ2-7|many|NA
CASTLSGASGPYEQYF
TGTGCCAGCACCTTATCCGGGGCAAGCGGACCCTACGAGCAGTACTTC
>TRBV6-1|TRBJ2-7|many|NA
CASSTFPGEQYF
TGTGCCAGCAGTACCTTCCCCGGCGAGCAGTACTTC
>TRBV15|TRBJ1-5|NA|NA
CATSTSPTTYSAQHF
TGTGCCACCAGCACCTCCCCCACCACTTACTCGGCCCAGCATTTT
>TRBV30|TRBJ1-2|many|NA
CAWSGPRGNYGFTF
TGTGCCTGGAGTGGACCGAGGGGAAACTATGGCTTCACCTTC
>TRBV29-1|TRBJ1-1|NA|TRBD1
CSALGGNRGTEAFF
TGCAGCGCCCTGGGGGGCAACAGGGGTACTGAAGCTTTCTTT
>TRBV12-3/TRBV12-4|TRBJ2-3|many|NA
CASKGQGNQPQYF
TGTGCCAGCAAGGGGCAGGGCAATCAGCCCCAGTATTTT
>TRBV10-2|TRBJ1-4|NA|TRBD1
CATSGQGLEKLFF
TGCGCCACCTCGGGACAGGGATTGGAAAAACTGTTTTTT
>TRBV5-6|TRBJ1-1|NA|NA
CASNYRTAEAFF
TGTGCCAGCAACTATCGGACGGCTGAAGCTTTCTTT
>TRBV18|TRBJ2-5|few|TRBD1
CASSPRRGGQGETQYF
TGTGCCAGCTCACCGAGGAGGGGCGGACAGGGGGAGACCCAGTACTTC
>TRBV6-2/TRBV6-3|TRBJ2-5|NA|NA
CASSSGWLGETQYF
TGTGCCAGCAGTTCCGGATGGCTCGGAGAGACCCAGTACTTC
>TRBV28|TRBJ1-5|few|TRBD1
CASSFGQGANQPQHF
TGTGCCAGCAGTTTTGGGCAGGGGGCGAATCAGCCCCAGCATTTT
>TRBV6-5|TRBJ2-7|many|TRBD2
CASSYRLAGVSYEQYF
TGTGCCAGCAGTTACCGTCTAGCGGGCGTCTCCTACGAGCAGTACTTC
>TRBV10-3|TRBJ1-4|many|NA
CAISDPVLRGGNEKLFF
TGTGCCATCAGTGATCCCGTTCTCAGGGGAGGGAATGAAAAACTGTTTTTT
>TRBV10-1|TRBJ2-7|NA|NA
CASSERIGYEQYF
TGCGCCAGCAGCGAACGAATAGGCTACGAGCAGTACTTC
>TRBV4-1|TRBJ2-7|NA|NA
CASSHFSGPSSYEQYF
TGCGCCAGCAGCCACTTTAGCGGCCCTAGCTCCTACGAGCAGTACTTC
>TRBV28|TRBJ2-2|NA|NA
CASSSLSAVGELFF
TGTGCCAGCAGTTCCCTTAGTGCGGTCGGGGAGCTGTTTTTT
>TRBV12-3/TRBV12-4|TRBJ2-7|few|TRBD2
CASSILAGEAGEQYF
TGTGCCAGCTCAATACTAGCGGGAGAGGCAGGGGAGCAGTACTTC
>TRBV20-1|TRBJ2-7|NA|TRBD1
CSVRRTGGTYEQYF
TGCAGTGTTAGAAGGACAGGGGGGACCTACGAGCAGTACTTC
>TRBV20-1|TRBJ2-2|NA|NA
CSANGQLGGELFF
TGCAGTGCTAACGGGCAGCTCGGCGGGGAGCTGTTTTTT
>TRBV28|TRBJ1-6|many|NA
CASTDSNSPLHF
TGTGCCAGCACCGACAGTAATTCACCCCTCCACTTT
>TRBV27|TRBJ1-3|NA|NA
CASSSSAGGSGNTIYF
TGTGCCAGCAGTTCATCGGCTGGCGGCTCTGGAAACACCATATATTTT
>TRBV4-3|TRBJ2-5|NA|NA
CASSQEVGQGGETQYF
TGCGCCAGCAGCCAAGAAGTAGGGCAGGGTGGCGAGACCCAGTACTTC
>TRBV27|TRBJ1-5|many|NA
CASSSPHLQFPNQPQHF
TGTGCCAGCAGTTCCCCCCACTTACAATTCCCGAATCAGCCCCAGCATTTT
>TRBV7-8|TRBJ2-7|few|TRBD2
CASSGVSGRLYF
TGTGCCAGCAGCGGTGTGAGCGGGAGGTTGTACTTC
>TRBV15|TRBJ2-5|many|NA
CATSTGTGETQYF
TGTGCCACCAGCACAGGGACGGGGGAGACCCAGTACTTC
>TRBV12-3/TRBV12-4|TRBJ2-1|NA|TRBD1
CASRTGAGEQFF
TGTGCCAGCAGAACAGGGGCTGGTGAGCAGTTCTTC